There are a few counts of the clone carrying this T cell receptor (beta chain). Its target is unknown. The germline V and J ends were trimmed by 6 bases and 5 bases, with 16 bases remaining between them. Germline V gene lookup returns CDR1 SGHDT and CDR2 YYEEEE. The CDR3 sequence is 14 residues long. The sample is drawn from a study of response to subunit inactivated influenza vaccine. Study results and limitations: The study's authors posited that every seasonal influenza vaccination enlists few new T cells.

One entry per CDR3 protein results from TCRdb running MiXCR on the RT-PCR reads. The sample lists 500,000 to 550,000 distinct CDR3 sequences, roughly 7.6% seen once, with roughly 13% in the top ten. The sequence derives from a man aged 50 to 69 who received an inactivated influenza vaccine. The chain combines TRBV5-6 with TRBJ2-3, with D perhaps matching TRBD2 (5 bases). This sample comprised PBMCs from blood, obtained about 24 months after vaccination. The CDR3 DNA is TGTGCCAGCACCAAACGGGGTTTCGGAGATACGCAGTATTTT. Amino acids: CASTKRGFGDTQYF.